This entry lists 31 T cell receptor beta chains sequenced from one sample in a study of blood T cell repertoires in COVID-19. Profiling relied on immunoSEQ multiplex PCR, and the TCRdb table lists in-frame clones only, not all of them. The table includes more than 90,000 clones, about 88% detected once. Sequencing was done on a sample of peripheral blood. The receptor source for this set is a man aged 40-50 years with acute or convalescent COVID-19.

About this clone itself: A read error is likely, as this CDR3 ends without the conserved phenylalanine or tryptophan. Because the CDR3's place on the DNA is in doubt, the DNA is left out and the CDR3 is given as listed by TCRdb. The genes are TRBV28 and TRBJ1-2; the D call TRBD1 from the table was never checked on the DNA. The CDR3 is 13 amino acids long, termini counted. Germline-derived CDR1 and CDR2 are MDHEN and SYDVKM. The CDR3 sequence: CASSLDISGGANY.

Here the CDR3 reads CASRHRDSSPLHF. The CDR3, as DNA: TGTGCCAGCAGACACCGGGACAGTTCACCCCTCCACTTT. The chain links TRBV6-5 to TRBJ1-6; 7 bases align to TRBD1. The CDR3 has 13 residues. V shed 6 bases and J 9 bases; nucleotides not matched to a gene: 5. Germline assignment: CDR1 MNHEY and CDR2 SVGAGI.

The chain joins TRBV30 to TRBJ1-2; D remains ambiguous. The CDR3 totals 12 residues. The V end was cut by 2 bases, the J end by 5 bases, with 9 bases between. Germline V lookup: CDR1 GTSNPN, CDR2 SVGIG (reference sequence). CDR3 nucleotides: TGTGCCTGGAGTCGTCAGATTTATGGCTACACCTTC. Its protein is CAWSRQIYGYTF.

J is TRBJ1-6 and V is TRBV7-2, with 8 bases aligning to TRBD1. Germline V gene sequence: CDR1 SGHTA, CDR2 FQGNSA. Unmatched junction bases numbered 11, after V lost 5 bases and J lost 8 bases. The CDR3 extends over 16 amino acids. Here the CDR3 reads CASSLPVTGADSPLHF. CDR3 bases: TGTGCCAGCAGCCTCCCGGTGACAGGGGCGGATTCACCCCTCCACTTT.

CDR3 coding DNA: TGTGCCAGCAGCTTAGGACGGCTTGGGGGGTTAATGAACACTGAAGCTTTCTTT. Protein: CASSLGRLGGLMNTEAFF. The V gene is TRBV7-9, the J gene TRBJ1-1; maybe TRBD1 (5 bases). Germline V gene sequence: CDR1 SEHNR, CDR2 FQNEAQ (reference sequence). The CDR3 covers 18 residues. V was trimmed by 1 base and J by 0 bases, leaving 18 bases between them.

The V call is TRBV6-6, the J call TRBJ2-5; D remains unclear. The CDR3 length is 12 residues. Looked up from germline, CDR1 is MNHNY and CDR2 is SVGAGI (reference sequence). Deletions cut 3 bases from V and 4 bases from J, with 6 bases between. The CDR3 here is CASSYPSETQYF. CDR3 DNA: TGTGCCAGCAGTTATCCCTCAGAGACCCAGTACTTC.

This chain uses TRBV6-5 with TRBJ2-1, with 9 bases fitting TRBD1. The CDR3 runs to 15 residues. V lost 7 bases to trimming and J lost 4 bases; unmatched junction nucleotides: 8. Germline V gene lookup returns CDR1 MNHEY and CDR2 SVGAGI. CDR3 coding DNA: TGTGCCAGCACCCTCACAGGGGGCGCGTACAATGAGCAGTTCTTC. Protein product: CASTLTGGAYNEQFF.

V gene TRBV5-1 combines with J gene TRBJ2-3; 9 positions match TRBD2. V lost 0 bases, J lost 6 bases, and 5 bases stayed unmatched. Germline-derived CDR1 and CDR2 are SGHRS and YFSETQ. The CDR3 loop spans 15 amino acids. The CDR3 is CASSLAGTSPDTQYF. CDR3 nucleotides: TGCGCCAGCAGCTTGGCTGGGACTAGCCCCGATACGCAGTATTTT. The complete variable domain, with remaining parts taken from reference TRBV5-1 and TRBJ2-3, reads KAGVTQTPRYLIKTRGQQVTLSCSPISGHRSVSWYQQTPGQGLQFLFEYFSETQRNKGNFPGRFSGRQFSNSRSEMNVSTLELGDSALYLCASSLAGTSPDTQYFGPGTRLTVL.

J is TRBJ2-7 and V is TRBV6-5; D not certain. This CDR3 is 14 amino acids long. Trimming cost V 2 bases and J 0 bases, with 8 bases left between them. CDR1 is MNHEY, CDR2 SVGAGI, per germline. For the CDR3, the DNA is TGTGCCAGCAGTTACCGGTGGAGCTCCTACGAGCAGTACTTC. It codes for CASSYRWSSYEQYF.

The V call is TRBV7-2, the J call TRBJ1-1, with TRBD1 as a possible D gene (5 bases). The germline CDR1 and CDR2 sequences are SGHTA and FQGNSA. The germline V and J ends were trimmed by 4 bases and 4 bases, with 13 bases remaining between them. The CDR3 totals 14 residues. CDR3 sequence (DNA): TGTGCCAGCAGCTCCCGCCGGGGGGGCACTGAAGCTTTCTTT. Translating gives CASSSRRGGTEAFF.

In this sample, this clone turned up a few times. V and J are TRBV7-3 and TRBJ1-2; TRBD1 matches at 9 bases. The trim removed 4 bases at V and 8 bases at J, leaving 14 bases unmatched. Per the germline V gene, CDR1 is SGHTA and CDR2 is FQGTGA. The CDR3 spans 16 residues. The CDR3 loop is CASSSGQGLSGGGYTF. CDR3 bases: TGTGCCAGCAGCTCCGGACAGGGGCTCTCCGGGGGCGGCTACACCTTC.

The V and J genes are TRBV6-5 and TRBJ1-1; D is possibly TRBD1 (5 bases). Germline loops: CDR1 MNHEY, CDR2 SVGAGI. The CDR3 is 14 residues long. Trimming removed 4 bases at V and 2 bases at J, with 11 bases between. CDR3: CASSFLDSNTEAFF. The DNA of the CDR3 is TGTGCCAGCAGTTTCTTAGACAGCAACACTGAAGCTTTCTTT.

The rearrangement links TRBV6-2 or TRBV6-3 to TRBJ2-1; no clear D gene. There are 13 residues in the CDR3. V was pared by 2 bases and J by 9 bases, with 11 bases between. CDR1 and CDR2 from the germline V gene are MNHEY and SVGEGT. The CDR3 here is CASSYRFRGEQFF. CDR3 in DNA: TGTGCCAGCAGTTACAGGTTTCGAGGTGAGCAGTTCTTC.

The chain has TRBV19 and TRBJ2-7, with 9 bases identical to TRBD2. The germline V gene encodes CDR1 LNHDA and CDR2 SQIVND (reference sequence). The CDR3 spans 14 residues. The trim removed 4 bases at V and 2 bases at J, leaving 3 bases unmatched. CDR3 loop: CASSKREAPYEQYF. CDR3 DNA: TGTGCCAGTAGTAAGCGGGAGGCCCCCTACGAGCAGTACTTC.

The rearrangement joins TRBV30 to TRBJ1-2; D is perhaps TRBD1 (6 bases). CDR1 GTSNPN and CDR2 SVGIG come from the germline V gene (reference sequence). The CDR3 extends over 15 amino acids. V was clipped by 2 bases and J by 4 bases, with 17 bases between them. The CDR3 here is CAWSFLGARSYGYTF. The DNA of the CDR3 is TGTGCCTGGAGTTTTTTGGGGGCGCGGTCCTATGGCTACACCTTC.

The chain combines TRBV18 with TRBJ2-5; D call uncertain. CDR3 length: 13 residues. V gave up 2 bases and J gave up 2 bases, with 6 bases separating them. Germline V gene data show CDR1 as KGHSH and CDR2 as LQKENI. CDR3 region: CASSPTQQETQYF. DNA of the CDR3: TGTGCCAGCTCACCAACACAACAAGAGACCCAGTACTTC.

V and J are TRBV3-1 (or the pseudogene TRBV3-2) and TRBJ2-7, with D perhaps matching TRBD1 (6 bases). This CDR3 contains 13 residues. Germline values: CDR1 LGHDT, CDR2 YNNKEL (reference sequence). V was trimmed by 5 bases and J by 5 bases, leaving 13 bases between them. The CDR3 loop is CASSLQGSNEQYF. The CDR3 nucleotides are TGTGCCAGCAGCTTACAGGGTTCTAACGAGCAGTACTTC.

This clone was recorded a few times. The chain has TRBV12-3 or TRBV12-4 and TRBJ2-5; D is uncertain. The length of the CDR3 is 12 residues. Trimming took 3 bases from V and 5 from J, leaving 7 bases between them. In nucleotides, the CDR3 is TGTGCCAGCAGTTTTGACTGGGAGACCCAGTACTTC. As protein: CASSFDWETQYF.

This clone was seen only once. This chain links TRBV2 with TRBJ1-5, with TRBD1 as a possible D gene (6 bases). Germline CDR1 SNHLY, CDR2 FYNNEI. This CDR3 has 14 residues. Trimming removed 5 bases at V and 3 bases at J, with 11 bases between. This CDR3 reads CASSLQGPNQPQHF. The CDR3 DNA is TGTGCCAGCAGTTTACAGGGCCCCAATCAGCCCCAGCATTTT.

In this sample, this clone turned up once. V and J are TRBV9 and TRBJ1-1; 7 nucleotides match TRBD1. J gave up 4 bases and V 3 bases, and 9 bases lay outside the gene matches. The CDR3 is 15 residues long. Per germline, CDR1 SGDLS and CDR2 YYNGEE. This CDR3 reads CASSGRGGGLTEAFF. The CDR3 DNA follows: TGTGCCAGCAGCGGGCGCGGAGGGGGCCTCACTGAAGCTTTCTTT.

This chain joins TRBV5-1 and TRBJ2-5, with 8 bases aligning to TRBD1. The CDR3 has 13 amino acids. The germline gives CDR1 SGHRS, CDR2 YFSETQ. V dropped 3 bases and J dropped 7; count of bases not matched to a gene: 5. The CDR3 coding sequence is TGCGCCAGCAGCTCCGACAGGGGCTGGACCCAGTACTTC. Encoded protein: CASSSDRGWTQYF.

The chain joins TRBV6-2 or TRBV6-3 to TRBJ2-4; D remains ambiguous. The V end lost 6 bases, the J end lost 0 bases, and 9 bases lay between the germline ends. The length of the CDR3 is 14 residues. Germline CDR1 and CDR2: MNHEY and SVGEGT. The CDR3, as DNA: TGTGCCAGCAGCGACTCCCTAGCCAAAAACATTCAGTACTTC. As protein: CASSDSLAKNIQYF.

V is TRBV6-4 and J is TRBJ1-1; 7 nucleotides match TRBD1. The CDR3 loop spans 13 amino acids. The junction had 3 bases not matched to a gene; V was cut back by 6 bases and J by 2 bases. Germline CDR1 MRHNA, CDR2 SNTAGT. The CDR3: CASRRQGNTEAFF. The CDR3 coding sequence is TGTGCCAGCAGAAGACAGGGAAACACTGAAGCTTTCTTT.

A few counts support this clone. V and J are TRBV2 and TRBJ2-1, with 8 bases matching TRBD2. Germline V lookup: CDR1 SNHLY, CDR2 FYNNEI. V lost 10 bases, J lost 9 bases, and 17 bases stayed unmatched. The CDR3 length is 15 residues. CDR3 in amino acids: CATPWEGGRRGEQFF. The DNA of the CDR3 is TGTGCCACCCCATGGGAAGGCGGGAGGCGGGGTGAGCAGTTCTTC.

The genes are TRBV6-5 and TRBJ1-1, with 8 bases matching TRBD1. Trimming cost V 7 bases and J 3 bases; bases outside gene matches: 1. The V gene's germline CDR1 is MNHEY and CDR2 SVGAGI. This CDR3 is 12 amino acids long. The CDR3: CASNRGDTEAFF. CDR3 nucleotides: TGTGCCAGCAACAGGGGGGACACTGAAGCTTTCTTT.

The J gene is TRBJ2-7, the V gene TRBV5-6, with 7 bases identical to TRBD1. The CDR3 spans 15 residues. Unmatched junction bases numbered 5, after V lost 1 base and J lost 1 base. Per the germline V gene, CDR1 is SGHDT and CDR2 is YYEEEE. The CDR3 reads CASSLKGAGSYEQYF. Here the CDR3 DNA reads TGTGCCAGCAGCTTGAAGGGGGCTGGGTCCTACGAGCAGTACTTC.

The chain carries TRBV5-1 and TRBJ2-3, with 8 bases matching TRBD2. Trimming at V came to 5 bases and at J to 2 bases, leaving 4 bases not matched to a gene. CDR3 length: 14 amino acids. Looked up from germline, CDR1 is SGHRS and CDR2 is YFSETQ. The CDR3 spells CASSPGGTTDTQYF. DNA for the CDR3: TGCGCCAGCAGTCCGGGAGGGACCACAGATACGCAGTATTTT.

The chain links TRBV3-1 (or the pseudogene TRBV3-2) to TRBJ2-7; 10 bases fit TRBD2. Trimming took 2 bases from V and 3 from J; bases not matched to a gene: 16. Germline V CDR1 and CDR2: LGHDT, YNNKEL (reference sequence). The CDR3 has 19 amino acids. In nucleotides, the CDR3 is TGTGCCAGCAGCCAAAGAGATCGCCAGCGGGGGGGCTCGGTCTACGAGCAGTACTTC. Translation: CASSQRDRQRGGSVYEQYF.

This chain joins TRBV29-1 and TRBJ2-1, with D unclear. The CDR3 length is 12 residues. With 5 bases removed from V and 6 bases from J, the gap between germline ends came to 11 bases. CDR1 SQVTM and CDR2 ANQGSEA come from the germline V gene. CDR3 residues: CSVRPRGNEQFF. The CDR3 DNA sequence: TGCAGCGTTCGGCCCCGCGGCAATGAGCAGTTCTTC.

This chain uses TRBV27 with TRBJ1-1, with 7 bases lining up with TRBD1. V dropped 3 bases and J dropped 6; count of bases not matched to a gene: 4. The CDR3 is 13 amino acids. Germline CDR1 and CDR2: MNHEY and SMNVEV (reference sequence). CDR3 protein: CASSLYQGAEAFF. The CDR3 DNA is TGTGCCAGCAGTTTGTATCAGGGGGCTGAAGCTTTCTTT.

This clone occurred once. This chain links TRBV6-2 or TRBV6-3 with TRBJ2-1, with TRBD1 matching 7 bases. Germline V gene data show CDR1 as MNHEY and CDR2 as SVGEGT. This CDR3 region has 16 residues. V trimming: 4 bases; J trimming: 5 bases; junction bases outside the gene matches: 11. CDR3 region: CASSFLIPQGHNEQFF. In DNA form, the CDR3 reads TGTGCCAGCAGTTTTCTGATACCACAGGGGCACAATGAGCAGTTCTTC.